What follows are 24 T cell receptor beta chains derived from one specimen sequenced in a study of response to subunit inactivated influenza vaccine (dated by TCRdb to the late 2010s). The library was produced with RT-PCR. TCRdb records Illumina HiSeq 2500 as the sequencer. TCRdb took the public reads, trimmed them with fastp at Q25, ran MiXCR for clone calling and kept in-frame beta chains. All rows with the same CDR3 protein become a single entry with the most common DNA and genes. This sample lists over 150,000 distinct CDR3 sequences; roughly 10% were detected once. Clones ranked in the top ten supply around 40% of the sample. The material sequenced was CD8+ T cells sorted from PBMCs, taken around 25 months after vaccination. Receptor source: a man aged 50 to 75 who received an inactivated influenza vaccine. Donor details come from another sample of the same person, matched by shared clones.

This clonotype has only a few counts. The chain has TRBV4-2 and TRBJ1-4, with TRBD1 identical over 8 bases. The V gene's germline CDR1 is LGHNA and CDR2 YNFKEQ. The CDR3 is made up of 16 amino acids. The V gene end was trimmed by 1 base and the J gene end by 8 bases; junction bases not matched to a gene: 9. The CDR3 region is CASSQVLQGAGEKLFF. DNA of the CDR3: TGTGCCAGCAGCCAAGTATTGCAGGGGGCAGGGGAAAAACTGTTTTTT.

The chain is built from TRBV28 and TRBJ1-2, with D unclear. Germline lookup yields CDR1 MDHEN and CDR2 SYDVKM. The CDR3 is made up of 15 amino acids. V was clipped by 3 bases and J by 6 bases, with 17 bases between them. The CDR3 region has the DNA TGTGCCAGCAGTTTCCCTCCGGGAAGGGATGATGGCTACACCTTC. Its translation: CASSFPPGRDDGYTF.

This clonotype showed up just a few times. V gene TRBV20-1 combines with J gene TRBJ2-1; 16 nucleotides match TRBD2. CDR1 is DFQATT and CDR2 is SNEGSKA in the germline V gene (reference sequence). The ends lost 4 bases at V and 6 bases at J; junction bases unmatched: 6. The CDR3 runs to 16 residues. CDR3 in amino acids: CSATGTSGRASNEQFF. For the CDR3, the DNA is TGCAGTGCTACGGGGACTAGCGGGAGGGCTTCCAATGAGCAGTTCTTC.

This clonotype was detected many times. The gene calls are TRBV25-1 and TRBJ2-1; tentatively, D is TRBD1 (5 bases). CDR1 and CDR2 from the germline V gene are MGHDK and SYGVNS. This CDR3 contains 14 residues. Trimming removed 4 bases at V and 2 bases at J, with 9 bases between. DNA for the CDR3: TGTGCCAGCAGTGCTGAGACAGCCTACAATGAGCAGTTCTTC. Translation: CASSAETAYNEQFF. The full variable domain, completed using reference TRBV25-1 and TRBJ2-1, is EADIYQTPRYLVIGTGKKITLECSQTMGHDKMYWYQQDPGMELHLIHYSYGVNSTEKGDLSSESTVSRIRTEHFPLTLESARPSHTSQYLCASSAETAYNEQFFGPGTRLTVL.

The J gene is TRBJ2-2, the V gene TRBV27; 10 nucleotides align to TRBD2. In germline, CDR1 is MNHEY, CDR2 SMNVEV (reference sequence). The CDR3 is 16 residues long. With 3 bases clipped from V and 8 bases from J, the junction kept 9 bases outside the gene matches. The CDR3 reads CASSLLSGGAPGELFF. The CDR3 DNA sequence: TGTGCCAGCAGTTTGCTCAGCGGGGGGGCCCCAGGGGAGCTGTTTTTT.

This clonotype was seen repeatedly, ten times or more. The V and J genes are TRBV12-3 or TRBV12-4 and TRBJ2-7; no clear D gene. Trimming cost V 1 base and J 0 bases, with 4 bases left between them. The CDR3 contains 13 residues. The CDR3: CASSLDNSYEQYF. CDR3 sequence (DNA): TGTGCCAGCAGTTTAGACAACTCCTACGAGCAGTACTTC.

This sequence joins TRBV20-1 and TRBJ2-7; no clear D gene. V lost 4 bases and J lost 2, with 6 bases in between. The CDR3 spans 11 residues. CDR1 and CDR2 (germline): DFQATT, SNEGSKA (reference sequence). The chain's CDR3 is CSATDTYEQYF. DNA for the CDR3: TGCAGTGCTACAGACACCTACGAGCAGTACTTC.

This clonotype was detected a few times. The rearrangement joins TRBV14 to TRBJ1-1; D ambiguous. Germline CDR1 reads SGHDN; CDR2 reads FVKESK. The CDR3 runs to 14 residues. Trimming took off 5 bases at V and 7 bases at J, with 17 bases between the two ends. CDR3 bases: TGTGCCAGCAGCAAAGTGGTGAGACAAGATGAAGCTTTCTTT. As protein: CASSKVVRQDEAFF.

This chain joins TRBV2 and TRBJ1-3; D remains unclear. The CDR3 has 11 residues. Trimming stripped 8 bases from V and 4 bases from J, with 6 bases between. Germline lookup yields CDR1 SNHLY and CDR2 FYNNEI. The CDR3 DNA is TGTGCCAGCGAGGACGGAAACACCATATATTTT. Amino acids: CASEDGNTIYF.

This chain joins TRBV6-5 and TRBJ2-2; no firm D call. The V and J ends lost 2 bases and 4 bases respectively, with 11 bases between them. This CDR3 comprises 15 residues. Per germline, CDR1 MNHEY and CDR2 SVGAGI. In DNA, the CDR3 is TGTGCCAGCAGTTACGCAGGCTCGAGCACCGGGGAGCTGTTTTTT. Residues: CASSYAGSSTGELFF.

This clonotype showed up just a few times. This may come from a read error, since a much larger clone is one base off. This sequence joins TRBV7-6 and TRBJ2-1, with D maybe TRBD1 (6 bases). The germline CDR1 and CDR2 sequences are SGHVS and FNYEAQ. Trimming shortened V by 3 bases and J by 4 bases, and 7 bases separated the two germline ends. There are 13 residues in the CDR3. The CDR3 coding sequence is TGTGCCAGCAGCTTCGGACAGTACAATGAGCAGTTCTTC. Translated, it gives CASSFGQYNEQFF.

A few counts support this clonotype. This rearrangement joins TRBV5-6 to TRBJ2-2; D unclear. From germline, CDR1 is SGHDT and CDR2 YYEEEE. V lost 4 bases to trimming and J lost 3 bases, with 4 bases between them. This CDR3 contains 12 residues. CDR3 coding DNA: TGTGCCAGCAGCACATACACCGGGGAGCTGTTTTTT. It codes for CASSTYTGELFF.

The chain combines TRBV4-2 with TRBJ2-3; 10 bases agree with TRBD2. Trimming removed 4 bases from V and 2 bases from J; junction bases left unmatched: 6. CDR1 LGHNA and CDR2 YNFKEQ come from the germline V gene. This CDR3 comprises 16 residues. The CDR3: CASSPESGGATDTQYF. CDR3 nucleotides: TGTGCCAGCAGCCCAGAGAGCGGGGGGGCCACAGATACGCAGTATTTT.

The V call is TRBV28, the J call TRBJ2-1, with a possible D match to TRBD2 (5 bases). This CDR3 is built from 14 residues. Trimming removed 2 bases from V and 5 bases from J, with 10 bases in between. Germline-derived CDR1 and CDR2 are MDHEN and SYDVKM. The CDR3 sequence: CASSLKDLNNEQFF. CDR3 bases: TGTGCCAGCAGTTTAAAGGACTTAAACAATGAGCAGTTCTTC.

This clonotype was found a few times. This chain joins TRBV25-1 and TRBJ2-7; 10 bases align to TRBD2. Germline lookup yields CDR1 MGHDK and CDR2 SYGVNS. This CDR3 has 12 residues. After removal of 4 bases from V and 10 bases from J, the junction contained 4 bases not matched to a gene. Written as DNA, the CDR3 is TGTGCCAGCAGTGCCACTAGCGGGGTACAGTACTTC. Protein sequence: CASSATSGVQYF.

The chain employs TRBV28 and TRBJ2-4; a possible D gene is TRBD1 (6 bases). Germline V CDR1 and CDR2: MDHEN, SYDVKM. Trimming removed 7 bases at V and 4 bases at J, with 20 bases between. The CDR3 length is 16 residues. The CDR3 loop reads CASTKMTGVPKNIQYF. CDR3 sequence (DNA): TGTGCCAGCACCAAGATGACAGGCGTTCCTAAAAACATTCAGTACTTC.

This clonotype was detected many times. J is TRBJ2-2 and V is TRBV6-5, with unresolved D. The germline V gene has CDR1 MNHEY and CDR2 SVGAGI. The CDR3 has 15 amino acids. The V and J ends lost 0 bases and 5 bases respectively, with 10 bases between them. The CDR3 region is CASSYSVFGTGELFF. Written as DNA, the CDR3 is TGTGCCAGCAGTTACTCGGTTTTCGGGACCGGGGAGCTGTTTTTT.

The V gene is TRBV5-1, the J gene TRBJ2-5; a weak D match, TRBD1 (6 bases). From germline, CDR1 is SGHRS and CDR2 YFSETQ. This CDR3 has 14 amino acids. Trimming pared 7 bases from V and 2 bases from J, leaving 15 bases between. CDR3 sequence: CASCLTGVQETQYF. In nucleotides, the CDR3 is TGCGCCAGCTGCCTGACAGGCGTACAAGAGACCCAGTACTTC. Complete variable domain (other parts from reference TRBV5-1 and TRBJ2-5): KAGVTQTPRYLIKTRGQQVTLSCSPISGHRSVSWYQQTPGQGLQFLFEYFSETQRNKGNFPGRFSGRQFSNSRSEMNVSTLELGDSALYLCASCLTGVQETQYFGPGTRLLVL.

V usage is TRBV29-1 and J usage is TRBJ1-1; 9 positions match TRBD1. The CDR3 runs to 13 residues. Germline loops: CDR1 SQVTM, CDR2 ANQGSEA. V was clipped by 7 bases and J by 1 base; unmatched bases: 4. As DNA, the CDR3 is TGCAGCGGCCTGGGACAGGGGAACACTGAAGCTTTCTTT. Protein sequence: CSGLGQGNTEAFF.

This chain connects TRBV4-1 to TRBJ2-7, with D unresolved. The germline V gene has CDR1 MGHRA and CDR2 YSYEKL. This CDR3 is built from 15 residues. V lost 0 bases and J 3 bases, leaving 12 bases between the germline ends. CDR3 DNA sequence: TGCGCCAGCAGCCAAGATCGGGCCAGACTCTACGAGCAGTACTTC. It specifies CASSQDRARLYEQYF.

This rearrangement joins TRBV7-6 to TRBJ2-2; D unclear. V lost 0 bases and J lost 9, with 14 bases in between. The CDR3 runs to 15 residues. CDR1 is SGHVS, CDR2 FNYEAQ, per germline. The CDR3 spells CASSLAKSPTRELFF. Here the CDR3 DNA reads TGTGCCAGCAGCTTAGCGAAATCACCCACAAGGGAGCTGTTTTTT.

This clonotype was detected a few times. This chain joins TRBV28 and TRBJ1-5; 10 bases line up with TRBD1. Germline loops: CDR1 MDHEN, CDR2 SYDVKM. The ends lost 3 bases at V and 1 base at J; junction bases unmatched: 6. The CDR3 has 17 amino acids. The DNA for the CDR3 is TGTGCCAGCAGTTTTGGCCCGGGACAGGGGAGCAATCAGCCCCAGCATTTT. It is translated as CASSFGPGQGSNQPQHF.

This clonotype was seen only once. The DNA of the CDR3 is TGCGCCAGCAGCCGTTCGGGACACCTCACTACGAACAATGAGCAGTTCTTC. Translating gives CASSRSGHLTTNNEQFF. The chain uses TRBV4-3 and TRBJ2-1; tentatively, D is TRBD1 (6 bases). Germline V lookup: CDR1 LGHNA, CDR2 YSLEER. V was trimmed by 4 bases and J by 5 bases, leaving 21 bases between them. The length of the CDR3 is 17 residues.

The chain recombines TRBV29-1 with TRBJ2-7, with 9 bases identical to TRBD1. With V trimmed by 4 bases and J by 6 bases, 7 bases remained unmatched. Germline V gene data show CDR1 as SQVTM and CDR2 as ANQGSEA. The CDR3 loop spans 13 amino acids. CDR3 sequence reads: CSVAGGQGGEQYF. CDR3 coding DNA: TGCAGCGTTGCGGGGGGACAGGGCGGCGAGCAGTACTTC.